This T cell receptor (beta chain) appears in the sequencing data of a study of T cell repertoires in cytomegalovirus infection (dated by TCRdb to between 2018 and 2020). Background for the entire study: Because public TCR beta signatures pointed to carriage of CMV infection together with the matching HLA type, the HLA type of each donor mattered for the analysis. Results the study describes overall, beyond this receptor: Carriers of CMV infection plus the relevant HLA type were discriminated by the cumulative frequency of public TCR beta family members in the study cohort and in an independent roughly 400-donor cohort. The ex vivo response was dominated by HLA-C-restricted CMV-specific TCR beta clonotypes, and the single most frequent clonotype in two of eight donors was supplied by these HLA-C-restricted clonotypes.

The CDR3 runs 15 residues from the cysteine to the phenylalanine. Only the CDR3 part of the read is kept: 45 bases, read in frame from the first base. The junction shows trimming of 6 bases on V and 2 bases on J, plus 16 bases between the germline ends. Taken from the germline V gene, the CDR1 and CDR2 loops are MNHEY and SVGEGT. This clonotype was detected a few times. The antigen it binds to is not known. Qualities for individual bases were not recorded, and no much larger clone is one base off. Sequencing was carried out with an Illumina HiSeq 1500. TCRdb reran the public reads through fastp at Q25 and MiXCR, keeping productive beta chains. Merged by CDR3 protein, the rows form single entries marked with the most common genes and DNA. The sample table contains hundreds of thousands of distinct CDR3 sequences; only one count was recorded for roughly 26% of them. The ten most abundant clones make up roughly 8% of the sample.

This chain joins TRBV6-2 or TRBV6-3 to TRBJ1-1, with the D gene not confidently named. The source material was CD8+ T cells from PBMCs. This sequence originates from a human donor in good health (CMV status not recorded). Some clones in this sample may be carry-over from other donors' samples. CDR3 region: CASRHRPGYNTEAFF. Read as DNA, the sequence is TGTGCCAGCAGGCACAGACCGGGCTACAACACTGAAGCTTTCTTT.